This entry lists 8 T cell receptor beta chains sequenced from one sample in a study of early T cells in non-severe SARS-CoV-2 infection. One entry per CDR3 protein, called by TCRdb with MiXCR from the 5' RACE reads. The sample consists of some 61,000 distinct CDR3 sequences, approximately 10% of them appearing once. The starting material was whole blood, obtained at baseline. These receptors were collected from an adult who was a healthcare worker with PCR-confirmed SARS-CoV-2 infection or an uninfected control (not recorded which).

This clonotype was observed many times. The V and J genes are TRBV4-2 and TRBJ1-3; D gene uncertain. The CDR3 is 16 amino acids. Trimming took 0 bases from V and 1 from J, leaving 10 bases between them. The germline V gene encodes CDR1 LGHNA and CDR2 YNFKEQ. CDR3 sequence reads: CASSQEAFSSGNTIYF. CDR3 nucleotides: TGTGCCAGCAGCCAAGAAGCCTTCAGTTCTGGAAACACCATATATTTT.

This clonotype was detected only a few times. This chain connects TRBV10-3 to TRBJ2-7; 7 bases agree with TRBD1. With 9 bases clipped from V and 2 bases from J, the junction kept 13 bases outside the gene matches. This CDR3 is built from 15 residues. The germline gives CDR1 ENHRY, CDR2 SYGVKD. DNA for the CDR3: TGTGCCATTGCCGAGAACAGGGGCGATCCCTACGAGCAGTACTTC. This codes for CAIAENRGDPYEQYF.

Many counts were recorded for this clonotype. The rearrangement links TRBV7-2 to TRBJ2-1, with 16 bases aligning to TRBD2. The CDR3 totals 15 residues. The germline gives CDR1 SGHTA, CDR2 FQGNSA. V gave up 5 bases and J gave up 8 bases; unmatched junction bases: 3. The CDR3 nucleotides read TGTGCCAGCAGCCTCGGGACTAGCGGGAGGGATGAGCAGTTCTTC. This gives the protein CASSLGTSGRDEQFF. The variable domain in full, with the rest retrieved from reference TRBV7-2 and TRBJ2-1, is GAGVSQSPSNKVTEKGKDVELRCDPISGHTALYWYRQSLGQGLEFLIYFQGNSAPDKSGLPSDRFSAERTGGSVSTLTIQRTQQEDSAVYLCASSLGTSGRDEQFFGPGTRLTVL.

This chain uses TRBV5-6 with TRBJ1-6, with 9 bases fitting TRBD1. This CDR3 has 14 amino acids. CDR1 is SGHDT and CDR2 is YYEEEE in the germline V gene. J was trimmed by 13 bases and V by 4 bases; bases with no gene match: 9. The CDR3 here is CASSTGQGWSPLHF. CDR3 in DNA: TGTGCCAGCAGCACGGGACAGGGCTGGTCGCCCCTCCACTTT.

This clonotype was counted only a few times. This chain links TRBV5-1 with TRBJ2-3, with D perhaps matching TRBD2 (5 bases). Looked up from germline, CDR1 is SGHRS and CDR2 is YFSETQ. The CDR3 consists of 13 residues. V gave up 5 bases and J gave up 4 bases, with 11 bases separating them. The CDR3 nucleotides read TGCGCCAGCAGTCCACGGGGAGCAGATACGCAGTATTTT. It is translated as CASSPRGADTQYF.

The chain employs TRBV6-6 and TRBJ1-2; D unresolved. The germline CDR1 and CDR2 sequences are MNHNY and SVGAGI (reference sequence). With 7 bases removed from V and 4 bases from J, the gap between germline ends came to 16 bases. The CDR3 is made up of 14 amino acids. The CDR3 nucleotides read TGTGCCAGCACCTCGGCGGGGTCGGGCTATGGCTACACCTTC. It is translated as CASTSAGSGYGYTF.

Many counts were recorded for this clonotype. V usage is TRBV12-3 or TRBV12-4 and J usage is TRBJ2-3, with 10 bases matching TRBD2. This CDR3 has 16 amino acids. V dropped 6 bases and J dropped 2; count of bases not matched to a gene: 8. The CDR3: CASSHTSGAFTDTQYF. CDR3 sequence (DNA): TGTGCCAGCAGCCACACTAGCGGGGCCTTCACAGATACGCAGTATTTT.

Ten or more counts support this clonotype. V is TRBV30 and J is TRBJ2-7; weak D call: TRBD1 (6 bases). The CDR3 loop spans 14 amino acids. CDR1 is GTSNPN, CDR2 SVGIG, per germline (reference sequence). V dropped 0 bases and J dropped 2 bases, with 11 bases sitting between them. CDR3 sequence reads: CAWSVTGLTYEQYF. The CDR3 DNA follows: TGTGCCTGGAGTGTAACAGGGTTGACCTACGAGCAGTACTTC.